Each of the 16 T cell receptor beta chains below was sequenced from the same sample in a study of cytomegalovirus exposure and HLA in healthy donors. Measured with immunoSEQ multiplex PCR; TCRdb has only the in-frame clones, and not every one. The sample yields about 95,000 clones, 85% seen once. The sample consisted of PBMCs. These TCRs come from a young man in good health and CMV-seropositive.

This clone has a handful of counts. The chain has TRBV6-1 and TRBJ2-3; 9 nucleotides align to TRBD1. The V gene end was trimmed by 2 bases and the J gene end by 3 bases; junction bases not matched to a gene: 9. Germline V CDR1 and CDR2: MNHNS, SASEGT. The CDR3 spans 17 residues. The CDR3 is CASSETSGTGPTDTQYF. The CDR3 DNA reads TGTGCCAGCAGTGAAACTTCCGGGACAGGGCCAACAGATACGCAGTATTTT.

This CDR3 reads CASSLRTGGGDTQYF. The CDR3 region has the DNA TGTGCCAGTAGTCTCCGGACAGGGGGCGGAGATACGCAGTATTTT. The J gene is TRBJ2-3, the V gene TRBV19, with TRBD1 matching over 11 bases. V lost 5 bases and J lost 5; bases outside the gene matches: 6. Germline V gene sequence: CDR1 LNHDA, CDR2 SQIVND (reference sequence). The CDR3 contains 15 residues. Using reference TRBV19 and TRBJ2-3 for the parts outside the CDR3, the full variable domain is DGGITQSPKYLFRKEGQNVTLSCEQNLNHDAMYWYRQDPGQGLRLIYYSQIVNDFQKGDIAEGYSVSREKKESFPLTVTSAQKNPTAFYLCASSLRTGGGDTQYFGPGTRLTVL.

This clone was found a few times. V gene TRBV11-3 combines with J gene TRBJ2-3, with D maybe TRBD2 (6 bases). CDR1 is SGHNT and CDR2 is YENEEA in the germline V gene. Trimming cost V 3 bases and J 3 bases, with 13 bases left between them. The CDR3 is 15 residues long. The CDR3 DNA sequence: TGTGCCAGCAGCTTTGGGGGAGGAGAGACAGATACGCAGTATTTT. Amino acid sequence: CASSFGGGETDTQYF. Complete variable domain (other parts from reference TRBV11-3 and TRBJ2-3): EAGVVQSPRYKIIEKKQPVAFWCNPISGHNTLYWYLQNLGQGPELLIRYENEEAVDDSQLPKDRFSAERLKGVDSTLKIQPAELGDSAVYLCASSFGGGETDTQYFGPGTRLTVL.

This chain connects TRBV6-5 to TRBJ1-1, with 7 nucleotides matching TRBD1. The CDR3 length is 15 residues. The junction had 1 base not matched to a gene; V was cut back by 0 bases and J by 0 bases. CDR1 is MNHEY, CDR2 SVGAGI, per germline. In DNA form, the CDR3 reads TGTGCCAGCAGTTACTCCGGGACAGTGAACACTGAAGCTTTCTTT. Residues: CASSYSGTVNTEAFF.

CDR3 loop: CASSSNLGTEAFF. The CDR3 bases are TGTGCCAGCAGTTCCAACCTCGGCACTGAAGCTTTCTTT. The chain recombines TRBV6-5 with TRBJ1-1; D remains ambiguous. Trimming cost V 4 bases and J 4 bases, with 10 bases left between them. Germline CDR1 and CDR2: MNHEY and SVGAGI. The CDR3 contains 13 residues.

This clone was recorded a few times. The rearrangement joins TRBV11-2 to TRBJ2-7; no clear D. Germline CDR1 is SGHAT and CDR2 is FQNNGV. Trimming took 3 bases from V and 6 from J, leaving 15 bases between them. CDR3 length: 14 residues. The DNA for the CDR3 is TGTGCCAGCAGCTTCTCCGGGTCCAGCGCCGAGCAGTACTTC. This encodes CASSFSGSSAEQYF.

The chain employs TRBV29-1 and TRBJ2-3; 10 bases match TRBD2. The CDR3 spans 15 residues. Germline lookup yields CDR1 SQVTM and CDR2 ANQGSEA. V shed 4 bases, J shed 1 base, and the junction held 5 bases outside the gene matches. CDR3 amino acids: CSVGIGTSGTDTQYF. CDR3 sequence (DNA): TGCAGCGTTGGGATCGGGACTAGCGGCACAGATACGCAGTATTTT.

There are a few counts of this clone. This chain joins TRBV28 and TRBJ2-5; D may be TRBD2 (5 bases). The CDR3 is 16 amino acids. V lost 5 bases and J 0 bases, leaving 16 bases between the germline ends. CDR1 is MDHEN, CDR2 SYDVKM, per germline. CDR3 in DNA: TGTGCCAGCAGTCCCCGACGGGGTTTGTACCAAGAGACCCAGTACTTC. Protein sequence: CASSPRRGLYQETQYF.

This sequence joins TRBV18 and TRBJ1-4; 7 bases are a match to TRBD1. Trimming cost V 5 bases and J 14 bases; bases outside gene matches: 11. CDR3 size: 13 residues. CDR1 is KGHSH and CDR2 is LQKENI in the germline V gene. CDR3 nucleotide sequence: TGTGCCAGCTCAAGACAGGGCCGTTTCCCGCTGTTTTTT. It codes for CASSRQGRFPLFF.

The V and J genes are TRBV6-1 and TRBJ1-2, with 9 bases aligning to TRBD1. The CDR3 consists of 15 residues. CDR1 is MNHNS, CDR2 SASEGT, per germline. V lost 2 bases and J lost 4; bases outside the gene matches: 5. This CDR3 reads CASSEMGDRVYGYTF. Written as DNA, the CDR3 is TGTGCCAGCAGTGAAATGGGGGACAGGGTCTATGGCTACACCTTC.

V usage is TRBV12-5 and J usage is TRBJ1-1; a weak D match, TRBD1 (5 bases). The CDR3 runs 14 residues. Per the germline V gene, CDR1 is LGHNT and CDR2 is FRNRAP. V lost 5 bases and J lost 0, with 10 bases in between. CDR3 residues: CASGRQSMNTEAFF. CDR3 sequence (DNA): TGTGCTAGTGGTAGACAGTCTATGAACACTGAAGCTTTCTTT.

Only a few counts were recorded for this clone. This chain uses TRBV6-5 with TRBJ1-2; TRBD1 matches 7 bases. The CDR3 consists of 15 residues. Looked up from germline, CDR1 is MNHEY and CDR2 is SVGAGI. Trimming cost V 7 bases and J 1 base; bases outside gene matches: 9. CDR3 in DNA: TGTGCCAGCACTAAGGGACAGCTATTTAACTATGGCTACACCTTC. It yields the protein CASTKGQLFNYGYTF.

The genes are TRBV15 and TRBJ2-3; 11 bases map to TRBD2. After removal of 4 bases from V and 4 bases from J, the junction contained 7 bases not matched to a gene. The CDR3 consists of 16 residues. Germline CDR1 reads LNHNV; CDR2 reads YYDKDF (reference sequence). The CDR3 bases are TGTGCCACCAGCATCCGCCCGGGACTAGCGGCAGATACGCAGTATTTT. Encoded protein: CATSIRPGLAADTQYF.

The rearrangement links TRBV6-6 to TRBJ2-3; 7 bases agree with TRBD1. This CDR3 is built from 13 residues. The junction had 7 bases not matched to a gene; V was cut back by 8 bases and J by 5 bases. Germline V lookup: CDR1 MNHNY, CDR2 SVGAGI (reference sequence). The CDR3 reads CASGGQDGDTQYF. The CDR3 region has the DNA TGTGCCAGCGGTGGACAGGACGGAGATACGCAGTATTTT.

This clone was seen once. V is TRBV11-3 and J is TRBJ1-1; 8 bases fit TRBD1. Trimming at V came to 5 bases and at J to 1 base, leaving 9 bases not matched to a gene. The germline V gene encodes CDR1 SGHNT and CDR2 YENEEA. The CDR3 extends over 16 amino acids. The CDR3 spells CASSPGGPIGNTEAFF. DNA for the CDR3: TGTGCCAGCAGCCCAGGGGGCCCTATCGGGAACACTGAAGCTTTCTTT.

The chain carries TRBV25-1 and TRBJ2-2, with TRBD2 as a possible D gene (5 bases). This CDR3 spans 14 amino acids. Deletions cut 4 bases from V and 1 base from J, with 7 bases between. Per germline, CDR1 MGHDK and CDR2 SYGVNS. The CDR3, as DNA: TGTGCCAGCAGTGGGACTTTGAACACCGGGGAGCTGTTTTTT. This gives the protein CASSGTLNTGELFF.